What follows describes a single T cell receptor (beta chain). The antigen this receptor binds is unknown. No per-base quality is available; no much larger clone lies one base away. This entry comes from a study of shared clonotypes between healthy human individuals (dated by TCRdb to 2020 to 2022). Broadly, across the study: The cohort comprised a couple of women and three men aged 18 to 49 years. For each donor, three plates each were used for CD4 naive and CD4 memory, two plates were used for CD8 naive, and one plate was used for CD8 memory. To estimate repertoire size and how much clonotype sharing occurs between individuals, the study deeply sequenced the blood TCR repertoires of several healthy adults. To increase sequencing depth and limit assay-specific biases, TCR repertoire library preparation and sequencing were carried out by different laboratories using diverse techniques. Each donor's leukapheresis produced roughly between roughly 0.94 and 9.5 billion PBMCs.

TCR CDR3 regions were amplified from genomic DNA by multiplex PCR using the deep immunoSEQ assay. Extracted genomic DNA from each cell subset was distributed evenly across all wells of several immunoSEQ 96-well plates, and each plate was treated as a replicate. Each replicate PCR for sorted subsets received about 0.2 ug genomic DNA, equal to about 30,000 T cell genomes. Purified libraries were quantified with a Qubit 3.0 fluorometer, sized on a Bioanalyzer 2100, and re-quantified with the KAPA Library Quantification kit. Every immunoSEQ 96-well plate was sequenced on a dedicated single-read 150-cycle Illumina NextSeq 550 flow cell. The paper's data handling went like this. Because the immunoSEQ output held only junctional sequences and lacked quality scores, the filtering could not match the filtering applied to full-length reads. Sequences were annotated with PyIR, a Python wrapper for IgBLAST v1.9, using IMGT germline references to assign V/J genes and CDR3. Reads with weak V/J assignments (E-value above 1e-6), missing CDR3, stop codons, out-of-frame junctions, or ambiguous translated residues were removed. V3J clonotypes were defined by identical inferred V gene, J gene, and CDR3 amino acid sequence. Percentage overlap between repertoires was computed as shared unique clonotypes divided by the size of the smaller repertoire. Richness of each repertoire was evaluated using RTK rarefaction, the Chao1 estimator, and Recon v2.1 estimates of unobserved clonotypes. Generation probabilities for all TCRbeta clonotypes obtained by the gDNA method from four donors were computed using OLGA. Imported from immuneACCESS, the table was reduced by TCRdb to in-frame sequences with V and J called. These copies leave out some clones; in studies compared against another copy, an unresolved V gene accounts for under half, and the cause of the remainder is not known. V and J calls and clone size are given by that table; D and trimming were obtained from the DNA. The sample table holds 2 million or so clones, of which roughly 95% were seen once. The ten largest clonotypes hold roughly 1% of the sample.

Here is what the overall study found, with its caveats: Around 5.4% of naive CD4, 3.5% of naive CD8, approximately 2.2% of memory CD4, and about 0.4% of memory CD8 clonotypes were shared across several donors. Based on pairwise subsampling, the degree of clonotype sharing among donors was expected to be affected by sequencing depth. The genetic and exposure-history diversity represented was limited by the small number of donors. Larger estimated clonotype richness was generally found for naive subsets than for memory subsets. Compared with non-shared clonotypes, the clonotypes found in all four sorted-subset donors had higher generation probabilities. Incomplete sequencing was indicated by rarefaction of sorted-subset datasets, despite the large sequencing depth. Sampling was restricted to blood, and TCR repertoires in tissue are likely to differ from TCR repertoires in blood.

CD8 naive samples were obtained by positive selection for CCR7 among CD45RO-negative cells, yielding a CD45RA+CCR7+ population from which TemRA cells were excluded. Donors were healthy HIV-negative adults with no recently reported acute infections or vaccinations. All donors were Caucasian adults living in Nashville, Tennessee, USA. Blood was obtained by leukapheresis, after which PBMCs were separated by Ficoll-Histopaque density gradient centrifugation and cryopreserved in liquid nitrogen vapor phase. Analytical flow cytometry was used to check the purity and quantity of each magnetically sorted T cell population. Genomic DNA was isolated from every sorted fraction and measured by UV absorbance on a Nanodrop 2000c. Sequencing was done on a sample of naive CD8+ T cells sorted from blood. Reading the label with the study, this specimen's cell subset or site is: CD45RA+CCR7+. The origin of this receptor is a young man in good health.

This receptor carries the CDR3 CASSLVGTEAAQYF. The nucleotide sequence is TGTGCCAGCAGCTTAGTTGGGACAGAAGCGGCCCAGTACTTC. In this chain, TRBV11-2 is recombined with TRBJ2-5, with TRBD1 matching 7 junction bases. V loses 1 base at its end and J loses 9 bases; junction bases beyond the gene matches: 8. CDR1 and CDR2, looked up from the germline V gene, are SGHAT and FQNNGV. The cysteine opens and the phenylalanine closes a CDR3 of 14 amino acids. The CDR3 DNA has 42 bases and is translated from base 1.